Listed below are T cell receptor beta chains from one sample, sequenced in a study of OX40 agonist ivuxolimab in advanced cancers. Sequencing used immunoSEQ multiplex PCR; TCRdb keeps in-frame clones, though not all of them. The sample holds around 19,000 clones; roughly 70% are singletons and the top ten take under 25%. The sample in question was CD4+ or CD8+ T cells sorted from blood, obtained in a trial of the OX40 agonist ivuxolimab. Source of these receptors: an adult with an advanced solid tumor such as melanoma, head and neck, liver or kidney cancer. CDR3s include the opening cysteine and the closing phenylalanine or tryptophan. Clone size is not always given. Where it is, it says once, few, many or a class for expanded clones.

abundance	v_gene	j_gene	len	CDR3aa
.	TRBV13	TRBJ2-4	13	CASSPGTSNIQYF
.	TRBV5-6	TRBJ2-7	12	CASSSHASEQYF
.	TRBV7-2	TRBJ2-1	15	CASSFTGGANNEQFF
.	TRBV5-1	TRBJ2-1	14	CASSPGQGTIEQFF
.	TRBV7-6	TRBJ1-5	14	CASSLQTGDQPQHF
.	TRBV29-1	TRBJ1-2	13	CSVEDGNRYGYTF
.	TRBV30	TRBJ2-5	11	CAWSAGETQYF
.	TRBV19	TRBJ1-6	15	CASAGLQGGLSPLHF
few	TRBV11-2	TRBJ2-2	15	CASSGRQKNTGELFF
few	TRBV11-1	TRBJ2-7	12	CASSPDRSEQYF
.	TRBV28	TRBJ2-7	13	CASSDRGGYEQYF
.	TRBV28	TRBJ2-7	15	CASSWGTWATDEQYF
.	TRBV9	TRBJ1-4	15	CASSAAGADNEKLFF
.	TRBV6-5	TRBJ1-5	11	CASGSSQPQHF
once	TRBV7-3	TRBJ2-7	12	CASSLKRNEQYF
.	TRBV4-2	TRBJ1-2	14	CASSYERDLRGYTF
.	TRBV5-6	TRBJ2-6	15	CASSFPSSGANVLTF
once	TRBV11-3	TRBJ2-5	14	CASSHGPMQETQYF
.	TRBV7-2	TRBJ1-5	12	CASSPGNQPQHF
.	TRBV11-3	TRBJ2-7	12	CASSLPMNEQYF
.	TRBV5-4	TRBJ1-1	14	CASSFGGGAIEAFF
.	TRBV5-8	TRBJ2-7	16	CASSPRGGMRVYEQYF
.	TRBV7-3	TRBJ1-4	13	CASSLTVGRELFF
.	TRBV7-8	TRBJ2-5	14	CASSLENTQETQYF
.	TRBV7-6	TRBJ1-6	16	CASSLGQSSYNSPLHF
.	TRBV21-1	TRBJ2-3	16	CASSKDKRTGEDTQYF
.	TRBV4-3	TRBJ2-3	19	CASSPGTSGGTSSTDTQYF
once	TRBV7-9	TRBJ2-7	13	CASSPGRIYEQYF
.	TRBV7-9	TRBJ2-1	13	CASSLSAYNEQFF
.	TRBV13	TRBJ2-7	13	CASTWTGHYEQYF
.	TRBV5-6	TRBJ2-7	14	CASSPGTSGYEQYF
.	TRBV7-9	TRBJ2-5	14	CASSSPVGAETQYF
.	TRBV6-5	TRBJ2-2	16	CASSLTGSANTGELFF
.	TRBV13	TRBJ2-7	15	CAGSSPGLGSYEQYF
.	TRBV9	TRBJ1-1	11	CASSKGAEAFF
.	TRBV5-6	TRBJ1-1	14	CASSWGQGFTEAFF
.	TRBV6-5	TRBJ1-2	13	CASSYGDHYGYTF